Shown below are 12 T cell receptor beta chains from a single sample sequenced in a study of radiotherapy plus CTLA-4 blockade in lung cancer (dated by TCRdb to 2016 to 2019). The protocol used for the library was the immunoSEQ multiplex PCR assay. TCRdb obtained this table from immuneACCESS and retained in-frame rearrangements with V and J assigned. These tables miss some clones; where compared with another copy, unresolved V genes account for less than half of the shortfall, and the remainder is unexplained. For this sample the table gives 52,000 or so clones, of which roughly four fifths were detected only once. The ten largest clones capture 6% to 7.5% of the sample. This specimen consisted of peripheral blood, obtained from a patient treated with radiotherapy plus ipilimumab. These receptors were taken from a human donor with non-small cell lung cancer whose response to radiotherapy plus ipilimumab could not be evaluated.

This clone was found a few times. This chain links TRBV4-3 with TRBJ2-7; tentative D call: TRBD2 (5 bases). V dropped 10 bases and J dropped 0 bases, with 13 bases sitting between them. The CDR3 has 13 amino acids. The germline CDR1 and CDR2 sequences are LGHNA and YSLEER. The CDR3 protein is CATTGGLSYEQYF. CDR3 bases: TGCGCCACCACGGGCGGGCTCTCCTACGAGCAGTACTTC.

The gene calls are TRBV5-4 and TRBJ1-5, with 9 bases fitting TRBD1. Germline V gives CDR1 SGHNT, CDR2 YYREEE (reference sequence). V trimming: 4 bases; J trimming: 5 bases; junction bases outside the gene matches: 4. The CDR3 extends over 14 amino acids. CDR3 bases: TGTGCCAGCAGCCTACAGGGGGCTGATCAGCCCCAGCATTTT. It translates to CASSLQGADQPQHF. The entire variable domain, with the rest obtained from reference TRBV5-4 and TRBJ1-5, is as follows: ETGVTQSPTHLIKTRGQQVTLRCSSQSGHNTVSWYQQALGQGPQFIFQYYREEENGRGNFPPRFSGLQFPNYSSELNVNALELDDSALYLCASSLQGADQPQHFGDGTRLSIL.

This CDR3 reads CASSGTVSYEQYF. For the CDR3, the DNA is TGTGCCAGCAGTGGGACAGTTTCCTACGAGCAGTACTTC. The chain couples TRBV27 to TRBJ2-7; 7 bases are a match to TRBD1. V lost 5 bases and J lost 1; bases outside the gene matches: 2. The CDR3 is 13 amino acids. CDR1 MNHEY and CDR2 SMNVEV come from the germline V gene (reference sequence).

The chain uses TRBV9 and TRBJ1-5; 7 bases map to TRBD1. The CDR3 is 17 residues long. In germline, CDR1 is SGDLS, CDR2 YYNGEE. V lost 1 base to trimming and J lost 4 bases; unmatched junction nucleotides: 11. CDR3 nucleotide sequence: TGTGCCAGCAGCGTATATATCCGAGGACAGGTTAATCAGCCCCAGCATTTT. This gives the protein CASSVYIRGQVNQPQHF. Together with reference TRBV9 and TRBJ1-5, the CDR3 gives the full variable domain: DSGVTQTPKHLITATGQRVTLRCSPRSGDLSVYWYQQSLDQGLQFLIQYYNGEERAKGNILERFSAQQFPDLHSELNLSSLELGDSALYFCASSVYIRGQVNQPQHFGDGTRLSIL.

On this clone itself: Other DNA sequences in this specimen translate into the identical CDR3. This chain joins TRBV5-6 and TRBJ1-2; D ambiguous. This CDR3 region has 14 residues. Trimming stripped 3 bases from V and 8 bases from J, with 17 bases between. Germline-derived CDR1 and CDR2 are SGHDT and YYEEEE. CDR3 residues: CASSWTGRLGGYTF. The CDR3 DNA follows: TGTGCCAGCAGCTGGACGGGGAGGTTGGGGGGCTACACCTTC.

This rearrangement joins TRBV29-1 to TRBJ2-3; D may be TRBD1 (5 bases). Trimming left V 3 bases short and J 4 bases short, with 14 bases between. The CDR3 covers 14 residues. Looked up from germline, CDR1 is SQVTM and CDR2 is ANQGSEA. The DNA of the CDR3 is TGCAGCGTTGATGTCCAGGGTCAAGCAGATACGCAGTATTTT. As protein: CSVDVQGQADTQYF.

The V and J genes are TRBV21-1 and TRBJ2-2; the table's D call of TRBD2 was not tested on the DNA. TRBV21-1 is an annotated pseudogene. The CDR3 runs to 16 residues. The DNA for the CDR3 is TGTGCCAGCTGTCCTAAAGGCGCAGAGGAGACCGGGGAGCTGTTTTTT. It specifies CASCPKGAEETGELFF.

This clone has just one count. The CDR3 is CASSGGTGDEQFF. The DNA for the CDR3 is TGTGCCAGCAGCGGGGGGACAGGGGATGAGCAGTTCTTC. This chain connects TRBV9 to TRBJ2-1; 10 nucleotides align to TRBD1. CDR3 length equals 13 residues. V trimming: 3 bases; J trimming: 8 bases; junction bases outside the gene matches: 2. CDR1 SGDLS and CDR2 YYNGEE come from the germline V gene.

The chain uses TRBV18 and TRBJ1-2; 8 bases match TRBD1. In germline, CDR1 is KGHSH, CDR2 LQKENI. The CDR3 length is 14 residues. V gave up 4 bases and J gave up 3 bases; unmatched junction bases: 4. CDR3 region: CASSHGQGDYGYTF. CDR3 nucleotides: TGTGCCAGCTCACACGGACAGGGCGACTATGGCTACACCTTC.

The rearrangement links TRBV9 to TRBJ2-3; 7 bases are a match to TRBD2. J lost 11 bases, V lost 1 base, and 13 bases had no gene match. The CDR3 covers 15 residues. Germline V gives CDR1 SGDLS, CDR2 YYNGEE. The CDR3 DNA is TGTGCCAGCAGCGTAATGCCTAGCGGCGACGGGGGGCAGTATTTT. It translates to CASSVMPSGDGGQYF.

The chain joins TRBV10-2 to TRBJ2-7; D is undetermined. Germline V gene sequence: CDR1 WSHSY, CDR2 SAAADI. V lost 3 bases, J lost 0 bases, and 6 bases lay in between. The CDR3 runs 13 residues. The CDR3 nucleotides are TGCGCCAGCAGTGAACACCACTCCTACGAGCAGTACTTC. The encoded protein is CASSEHHSYEQYF.

This clone was detected only a few times. The rearrangement joins TRBV11-2 to TRBJ2-5; 10 bases agree with TRBD1. This CDR3 is 14 amino acids long. Per the germline V gene, CDR1 is SGHAT and CDR2 is FQNNGV. With 3 bases clipped from V and 11 bases from J, the junction kept 9 bases outside the gene matches. The DNA of the CDR3 is TGTGCCAGCAGCTTCGGACAGGGGGTGTGGGAGCAGTACTTC. It encodes CASSFGQGVWEQYF.